The 30 T cell receptor beta chains presented below share a single source sample, sequenced in a study of CD8 T cells in ankylosing spondylitis. Their antigens are not known. TCRdb processed the 5' RACE reads anew with MiXCR; each CDR3 protein has one entry. There are fewer than 500,000 distinct CDR3 sequences in the sample; about 25% occur only once, and roughly 0.8% lies in the top ten. General study points: Characteristic, it appeared, of ankylosing spondylitis blood was a TCR beta motif of eight highly homologous variants.

The specimen was blood, either unsorted or a sorted T cell fraction (not recorded which). These receptors originate from a male donor with ankylosing spondylitis.

This clonotype was detected a few times. The genes are TRBV24-1 and TRBJ2-2; D is possibly TRBD1 or TRBD2 (5 bases each). This CDR3 has 15 amino acids. Germline CDR1 is KGHDR and CDR2 is SFDVKD. The V end was cut by 3 bases, the J end by 4 bases, with 11 bases between. The CDR3 loop is CATSDPGTLTGELFF. The CDR3 DNA is TGTGCCACCAGTGATCCCGGGACCCTCACCGGGGAGCTGTTTTTT.

The sample holds a few counts of this clonotype. The V gene is TRBV12-3 or TRBV12-4, the J gene TRBJ1-2; D gene uncertain. The CDR3 loop spans 14 amino acids. V lost 1 base to trimming and J lost 2 bases, with 8 bases between them. This CDR3 reads CASSLVQSNYGYTF. CDR3 DNA sequence: TGTGCCAGCAGTTTAGTACAGTCGAACTATGGCTACACCTTC.

This chain uses TRBV7-2 with TRBJ2-5; TRBD2 matches 9 bases. This CDR3 is 16 amino acids long. Germline V lookup: CDR1 SGHTA, CDR2 FQGNSA. The V and J ends lost 5 bases and 2 bases, in that order; junction bases with no gene match: 9. CDR3 sequence reads: CASSPVSGRSQETQYF. The CDR3 DNA sequence: TGTGCCAGCAGCCCCGTTAGCGGGAGAAGTCAAGAGACCCAGTACTTC.

This rearrangement joins TRBV6-1 to TRBJ2-3; 10 nucleotides match TRBD1. V was pared by 6 bases and J by 4 bases, with 4 bases of the junction left unmatched. Germline V gene lookup returns CDR1 MNHNS and CDR2 SASEGT. There are 14 residues in the CDR3. CDR3: CASRRDRGPDTQYF. The CDR3 DNA is TGTGCCAGCAGGCGGGACAGGGGACCAGATACGCAGTATTTT.

This clonotype was observed a handful of times. CDR3 amino acids: CASSLGLAGGSYEQYV. The CDR3 DNA sequence: TGCGCCAGCAGCTTGGGGCTAGCGGGAGGGTCCTACGAGCAGTACGTC. The chain uses TRBV5-1 and TRBJ2-7, with 12 positions matching TRBD2. The germline V gene has CDR1 SGHRS and CDR2 YFSETQ. The length of the CDR3 is 16 residues. The junction had 2 bases not matched to a gene; V was cut back by 0 bases and J by 1 base.

This clonotype was seen many times. This chain connects TRBV2 to TRBJ1-1; maybe TRBD1 (6 bases). Trimming took off 6 bases at V and 1 base at J, with 9 bases between the two ends. The CDR3 is made up of 13 amino acids. In germline, CDR1 is SNHLY, CDR2 FYNNEI. CDR3 sequence reads: CASRRGQNTEAFF. The CDR3 nucleotides read TGTGCCAGCAGACGGGGACAGAACACTGAAGCTTTCTTT.

The chain couples TRBV5-1 to TRBJ1-1; TRBD1 matches at 8 bases. CDR3 length equals 16 residues. V was pared by 4 bases and J by 4 bases, with 12 bases of the junction left unmatched. Looked up from germline, CDR1 is SGHRS and CDR2 is YFSETQ. Here the CDR3 reads CASSRGGQGAFTEAFF. DNA of the CDR3: TGCGCCAGCAGCCGAGGAGGACAGGGTGCTTTCACTGAAGCTTTCTTT.

The rearrangement uses TRBV6-2 or TRBV6-3 and TRBJ2-1; D gene unclear. CDR1 and CDR2 (germline): MNHEY, SVGEGT. V lost 8 bases and J 8 bases, leaving 10 bases between the germline ends. The CDR3 consists of 11 residues. CDR3 loop: CASSFKHEQFF. The CDR3 DNA reads as TGTGCCAGCTCCTTCAAACATGAGCAGTTCTTC.

This clonotype was detected a few times. The chain employs TRBV7-9 and TRBJ1-2; D may be TRBD1 (5 bases). Germline V lookup: CDR1 SEHNR, CDR2 FQNEAQ (reference sequence). The V end lost 7 bases, the J end lost 6 bases, and 15 bases lay between the germline ends. There are 13 residues in the CDR3. CDR3 nucleotides: TGTGCCAGCACCAAGGGAGGGGTGGATGGCTACACCTTC. The encoded protein is CASTKGGVDGYTF.

The sample holds a few counts of this clonotype. The chain links TRBV4-1 to TRBJ2-1; D not certain. The CDR3 is 16 amino acids. V dropped 8 bases and J dropped 0 bases, with 17 bases sitting between them. Germline lookup yields CDR1 MGHRA and CDR2 YSYEKL. The CDR3 DNA is TGCGCCAGCGCGCAGGTCGACCTGATCTCCTACAATGAGCAGTTCTTC. This translates into CASAQVDLISYNEQFF.

This clonotype came up a few times. This chain connects TRBV5-1 to TRBJ2-7; the D is unclear. CDR3 length: 14 residues. Trimming cost V 0 bases and J 1 base, with 8 bases left between them. CDR1 and CDR2 (germline): SGHRS, YFSETQ. The CDR3 spells CASSLGFRSYEQYV. As DNA, the CDR3 is TGCGCCAGCAGCTTGGGTTTTCGGTCCTACGAGCAGTACGTC.

This clonotype has more than one count but fewer than ten. This rearrangement joins TRBV5-5 to TRBJ1-5; 8 positions agree with TRBD1. The J segment lost 6 bases and the V segment lost 2 bases, leaving 4 bases of the junction unmatched. The CDR3 spans 14 residues. Germline assignment: CDR1 SGHKS and CDR2 YYEKEE (reference sequence). The CDR3 loop is CASSFGTGTQPQHF. DNA of the CDR3: TGTGCCAGCAGCTTTGGGACAGGCACTCAGCCCCAGCATTTT.

V usage is TRBV3-1 and J usage is TRBJ2-5; 11 bases match TRBD2. V shed 6 bases and J 4 bases; nucleotides not matched to a gene: 10. Germline assignment: CDR1 LGHDT and CDR2 YNNKEL (reference sequence). The CDR3 loop spans 16 amino acids. The CDR3 coding sequence is TGTGCCAGCAGTCGACTAGCGGGAACCGGTGGAGAGACCCAGTACTTC. It encodes CASSRLAGTGGETQYF.

This clonotype was counted only a few times. This chain connects TRBV7-2 to TRBJ2-2; 9 bases align to TRBD2. J gave up 1 base and V 8 bases, and 2 bases lay outside the gene matches. The CDR3 extends over 14 amino acids. The germline V gene encodes CDR1 SGHTA and CDR2 FQGNSA. CDR3 DNA: TGTGCCAGCCGACTAGCGGTGAACACCGGGGAGCTGTTTTTT. This sequence encodes CASRLAVNTGELFF. Drawing the rest from reference TRBV7-2 and TRBJ2-2, the complete variable domain is GAGVSQSPSNKVTEKGKDVELRCDPISGHTALYWYRQSLGQGLEFLIYFQGNSAPDKSGLPSDRFSAERTGGSVSTLTIQRTQQEDSAVYLCASRLAVNTGELFFGEGSRLTVL.

The V gene is TRBV24-1, the J gene TRBJ2-5; the D gene is possibly TRBD2 (7 bases). Per the germline V gene, CDR1 is KGHDR and CDR2 is SFDVKD. The CDR3 length is 15 residues. The V end lost 0 bases, the J end lost 7 bases, and 14 bases lay between the germline ends. The CDR3 DNA follows: TGTGCCACCAGTGATTTGGGGGGGGCGAGGGGGACCCAGTACTTC. Translation: CATSDLGGARGTQYF.

CDR3 bases: TGTGCCAGCAGCCAATGGACTGAAGCTTTCTTT. Protein sequence: CASSQWTEAFF. V is TRBV3-1 and J is TRBJ1-1; D gene unclear. Germline V gene data show CDR1 as LGHDT and CDR2 as YNNKEL (reference sequence). The CDR3 runs to 11 residues. Trimming removed 2 bases at V and 5 bases at J, with 3 bases between.

This clonotype was recorded a few times. This rearrangement joins TRBV7-9 to TRBJ2-5; D not resolved. The CDR3 is 14 residues long. V was clipped by 0 bases and J by 4 bases, with 9 bases between them. Germline V gene sequence: CDR1 SEHNR, CDR2 FQNEAQ (reference sequence). The CDR3 DNA is TGTGCCAGCAGCTTAGCCCCCTTTGCAGAGACCCAGTACTTC. It specifies CASSLAPFAETQYF.

The chain employs TRBV3-1 and TRBJ1-1; D ambiguous. V was cut by 4 bases and J by 6 bases, with 12 bases left in between. This CDR3 region has 13 residues. From germline, CDR1 is LGHDT and CDR2 YNNKEL (reference sequence). CDR3 sequence: CASSLVIGAEAFF. CDR3 in DNA: TGTGCCAGCAGCCTGGTGATCGGGGCTGAAGCTTTCTTT.

The chain recombines TRBV5-1 with TRBJ2-3; D possibly corresponds to TRBD1 (5 bases). Per the germline V gene, CDR1 is SGHRS and CDR2 is YFSETQ. V was cut by 0 bases and J by 1 base, with 9 bases left in between. The CDR3 contains 15 residues. CDR3 sequence (DNA): TGCGCCAGCAGCTTGGAGGGGATTCGCACAGATACGCAGTATTTT. This gives the protein CASSLEGIRTDTQYF. Combining the CDR3 with reference TRBV5-1 and TRBJ2-3 gives the whole variable domain KAGVTQTPRYLIKTRGQQVTLSCSPISGHRSVSWYQQTPGQGLQFLFEYFSETQRNKGNFPGRFSGRQFSNSRSEMNVSTLELGDSALYLCASSLEGIRTDTQYFGPGTRLTVL.

This sequence joins TRBV5-1 and TRBJ2-3; no firm D call. The CDR3 is 17 residues long. V was cut by 2 bases and J by 0 bases, with 16 bases left in between. Germline CDR1 SGHRS, CDR2 YFSETQ. The CDR3 loop is CASSLIGPRLSTDTQYF. CDR3 nucleotides: TGCGCCAGCAGCTTAATCGGGCCCCGGCTAAGCACAGATACGCAGTATTTT.

This chain links TRBV15 with TRBJ2-7; 7 nucleotides match TRBD2. Germline values: CDR1 LNHNV, CDR2 YYDKDF (reference sequence). J lost 5 bases, V lost 5 bases, and 12 bases had no gene match. The CDR3 is made up of 15 amino acids. CDR3 sequence: CATSGGGLAANEQYF. CDR3 DNA sequence: TGTGCCACCAGCGGGGGAGGCCTAGCGGCCAACGAGCAGTACTTC.

The J gene is TRBJ1-2, the V gene TRBV5-4, with D perhaps matching TRBD1 (6 bases). Between the trimmed V and J ends, which lost 5 bases and 4 bases, there was a span of 9 bases. The CDR3 consists of 12 residues. Germline loops: CDR1 SGHNT, CDR2 YYREEE (reference sequence). This CDR3 is CASRGGGYGYTF. The CDR3 region has the DNA TGTGCCAGCAGGGGGGGCGGCTATGGCTACACCTTC.

A few counts support this clonotype. The chain couples TRBV12-5 to TRBJ2-3, with a tentative D call TRBD2 (6 bases). Per the germline V gene, CDR1 is LGHNT and CDR2 is FRNRAP. This CDR3 has 14 amino acids. V shed 7 bases and J shed 3 bases, with 14 bases lying between them. The CDR3 sequence is CASALHGRTDTQYF. The DNA of the CDR3 is TGTGCTAGTGCCTTACACGGGAGAACAGATACGCAGTATTTT.

The sample holds a few counts of this clonotype. The genes are TRBV12-3 or TRBV12-4 and TRBJ2-6; no clear D gene. The V end was cut by 6 bases, the J end by 0 bases, with 6 bases between. This CDR3 comprises 14 residues. Written as DNA, the CDR3 is TGTGCCAGCAGGGGCATCTCTGGGGCCAACGTCCTGACTTTC. Its translation is CASRGISGANVLTF.

This clonotype has just a few counts. V and J are TRBV5-1 and TRBJ2-1, with 8 bases lining up with TRBD2. Germline CDR1 reads SGHRS; CDR2 reads YFSETQ. The CDR3 contains 18 residues. The trim removed 1 base at V and 0 bases at J, leaving 9 bases unmatched. CDR3 nucleotides: TGCGCCAGCAGCTTGAGGTCTAGCGGGCCGAGCTCCTACAATGAGCAGTTCTTC. This gives the protein CASSLRSSGPSSYNEQFF.

This clonotype was detected many times. The chain joins TRBV12-3 or TRBV12-4 to TRBJ2-7, with 8 nucleotides matching TRBD1. The CDR3 spans 16 residues. V dropped 0 bases and J dropped 2; count of bases not matched to a gene: 6. CDR3 sequence: CASSLAGGQGAYEQYV. The CDR3 coding sequence is TGTGCCAGCAGTTTAGCGGGAGGACAGGGCGCCTACGAGCAGTACGTC.

The V gene is TRBV6-1, the J gene TRBJ2-1, with 12 bases fitting TRBD2. V gave up 0 bases and J gave up 4 bases; unmatched junction bases: 1. The CDR3 has 16 amino acids. Per germline, CDR1 MNHNS and CDR2 SASEGT. Here the CDR3 DNA reads TGTGCCAGCAGTGAAGCTACTAGCGGGGGGTACAATGAGCAGTTCTTC. This encodes CASSEATSGGYNEQFF.

This chain joins TRBV4-1 and TRBJ1-3; D unclear. V shed 1 base and J shed 5 bases, with 12 bases lying between them. Germline CDR1 is MGHRA and CDR2 is YSYEKL. CDR3 length equals 15 residues. The CDR3 DNA is TGCGCCAGCAGCCAAGTGTTGGACCCCCGAAACACCATATATTTT. Its translation: CASSQVLDPRNTIYF.

This chain links TRBV7-2 with TRBJ2-7; D is unclear. The CDR3 runs to 13 residues. Trimming removed 5 bases at V and 6 bases at J, with 14 bases between. The V gene's germline CDR1 is SGHTA and CDR2 FQGNSA. DNA for the CDR3: TGTGCCAGCAGCCATACGGATTCGAGCGAGCAGTACGTC. This encodes CASSHTDSSEQYV.

The CDR3, as DNA: TGCGCCAGCAGCCCGCTAGGGACAGGGGGCAGATCGGCCGGGGAGCTGTTTTTT. This codes for CASSPLGTGGRSAGELFF. The chain links TRBV4-1 to TRBJ2-2, with 12 positions matching TRBD1. This CDR3 contains 18 residues. V shed 4 bases and J 6 bases; nucleotides not matched to a gene: 12. Germline V gene sequence: CDR1 MGHRA, CDR2 YSYEKL.